One T cell receptor (beta chain) is described in this entry. This specimen belongs to a study of blood T cell repertoires in COVID-19. Study at large: Samples of COVID-19 (acute and convalescent) were obtained from the United States, Italy and Spain. T cells, B-cell-depleted T cells, or PBMCs provided the cDNA or gDNA that served as material.

Per the original data handling: Nucleated cell number was recorded as an estimate derived from reference gene primer amplification. The table came from immunoSEQ multiplex PCR; TCRdb's copy has only in-frame clones and leaves some out. That table gives V, J and clone size, and the DNA gave D and trimming. The sample contains nearly 110,000 clones, approximately 88% of which appear only once. Source material: peripheral blood. The sequence was obtained from a man aged 50 or older with active or convalescent COVID-19.

Here the CDR3 reads CASSLGAGGIYEQYF. The CDR3 nucleotides are TGTGCCAGCAGCTTAGGAGCGGGAGGGATCTACGAGCAGTACTTC. The chain joins TRBV7-2 to TRBJ2-7, with TRBD2 matching over 10 bases. Germline CDR1 and CDR2: SGHTA and FQGNSA. This CDR3 is 15 amino acids long. After removal of 1 base from V and 3 bases from J, the junction contained 3 bases not matched to a gene.